One sample yielded the 26 T cell receptor beta chains listed below, sequenced in a study of control samples from healthy donors and cancer patients. Method: immunoSEQ multiplex PCR; TCRdb's copy keeps in-frame clones and lacks some. The table lists some 2,000 clones, nearly 80% of them singletons, with about 10% in the top ten. Sequencing input: formalin-fixed, paraffin-embedded tissue. The receptor set was obtained from a female donor with lung cancer.

CDR3 DNA: TGTGCCAGCAGTCAGCGCGCTTCAAACTCTGGGGCCAACGTCCTGACTTTC. Amino acid sequence: CASSQRASNSGANVLTF. This chain links TRBV6-6 with TRBJ2-6, with no clear D. The CDR3 runs to 17 residues. The V gene lost 5 bases and the J gene lost 0 bases, with 14 bases spanning the gap. CDR1 is MNHNY, CDR2 SVGAGI, per germline (reference sequence).

The rearrangement links TRBV2 to TRBJ2-5; TRBD1 agrees at 8 bases. CDR1 is SNHLY, CDR2 FYNNEI, per germline. There are 13 residues in the CDR3. J lost 5 bases, V lost 7 bases, and 6 bases had no gene match. Here the CDR3 reads CASNTDRGETQYF. CDR3 bases: TGTGCCAGCAATACCGACAGGGGTGAGACCCAGTACTTC. Drawing the rest from reference TRBV2 and TRBJ2-5, the complete variable domain is EPEVTQTPSHQVTQMGQEVILRCVPISNHLYFYWYRQILGQKVEFLVSFYNNEISEKSEIFDDQFSVERPDGSNFTLKIRSTKLEDSAMYFCASNTDRGETQYFGPGTRLLVL.

The chain carries TRBV20-1 and TRBJ1-1; D is unclear. The V end was cut by 7 bases, the J end by 1 base, with 7 bases between. The CDR3 contains 11 residues. The V gene's germline CDR1 is DFQATT and CDR2 SNEGSKA (reference sequence). CDR3 sequence reads: CSVAGNTEAFF. CDR3 nucleotide sequence: TGCAGTGTGGCAGGGAACACTGAAGCTTTCTTT.

The chain couples TRBV15 to TRBJ1-3; D unresolved. V was trimmed by 1 base and J by 2 bases, leaving 6 bases between them. The CDR3 has 14 residues. Per germline, CDR1 LNHNV and CDR2 YYDKDF (reference sequence). The CDR3 here is CATSRAEPGNTIYF. The CDR3 DNA reads as TGTGCCACCAGCAGAGCCGAACCTGGAAACACCATATATTTT.

This chain connects TRBV6-1 to TRBJ2-5, with D unclear. V was pared by 0 bases and J by 0 bases, with 5 bases between. The CDR3 length is 14 residues. Germline CDR1 and CDR2: MNHNS and SASEGT. The DNA for the CDR3 is TGTGCCAGCAGTGAAGCAGGGTACCAAGAGACCCAGTACTTC. This encodes CASSEAGYQETQYF.

The CDR3 DNA follows: TGCGCCAGCAGCCAAGAGGGGGGTCCCTACAATGAGCAGTTCTTC. Protein sequence: CASSQEGGPYNEQFF. V gene TRBV4-1 combines with J gene TRBJ2-1, with a tentative D call TRBD2 (6 bases). The CDR3 sequence is 15 residues long. The germline V and J ends were trimmed by 0 bases and 2 bases, with 8 bases remaining between them. The germline V gene has CDR1 MGHRA and CDR2 YSYEKL.

The chain joins TRBV7-6 to TRBJ2-2, with 7 positions matching TRBD1. Per germline, CDR1 SGHVS and CDR2 FNYEAQ. The CDR3 totals 18 residues. V dropped 5 bases and J dropped 5; count of bases not matched to a gene: 17. Here the CDR3 DNA reads TGTGCCAGCAGCGGAAGACAGGGAGCCTACCTCTTTACCGGGGAGCTGTTTTTT. Its translation: CASSGRQGAYLFTGELFF.

This clone was observed a handful of times. This chain uses TRBV7-8 with TRBJ2-1; 14 positions agree with TRBD2. The CDR3 runs 16 residues. The V and J ends lost 3 bases and 8 bases, in that order; junction bases with no gene match: 6. The germline V gene has CDR1 SGHVS and CDR2 FQNEAQ. The CDR3 here is CASSFGTSGSAYEQFF. CDR3 DNA: TGTGCCAGCAGCTTTGGGACTAGCGGGAGCGCCTATGAGCAGTTCTTC.

The J gene is TRBJ2-1, the V gene TRBV19; D is unclear. The V gene's germline CDR1 is LNHDA and CDR2 SQIVND (reference sequence). V was pared by 6 bases and J by 10 bases, with 10 bases between. The CDR3 totals 11 residues. CDR3 protein: CASRFGYEQFF. The CDR3 DNA reads TGTGCCAGTAGGTTTGGGTACGAGCAGTTCTTC.

To note about this clone: Other DNA sequences of this sample code for an identical CDR3. The genes are TRBV7-8 and TRBJ2-4; tentative D call: TRBD2 (6 bases). In germline, CDR1 is SGHVS, CDR2 FQNEAQ. Trimming removed 1 base from V and 15 bases from J, with 16 bases in between. This CDR3 is built from 13 residues. DNA for the CDR3: TGTGCCAGCAGCTTAGAAGGGGCCACGGGACTGTACTTC. Protein product: CASSLEGATGLYF.

The genes are TRBV2 and TRBJ2-4; D uncertain. CDR1 is SNHLY and CDR2 is FYNNEI in the germline V gene. Trimming removed 6 bases at V and 0 bases at J, with 6 bases between. The CDR3 consists of 13 residues. The CDR3: CASSPLAKNIQYF. CDR3 DNA: TGTGCCAGCAGCCCGCTAGCCAAAAACATTCAGTACTTC.

The chain combines TRBV27 with TRBJ2-7; 12 nucleotides line up with TRBD2. Germline loops: CDR1 MNHEY, CDR2 SMNVEV (reference sequence). The CDR3 extends over 15 amino acids. Trimming at V came to 4 bases and at J to 7 bases, leaving 8 bases not matched to a gene. DNA of the CDR3: TGTGCCAGCAGTTCCCCTAGCGGGAGGGCGATGGAGCAGTACTTC. This translates into CASSSPSGRAMEQYF.

This chain connects TRBV7-2 to TRBJ2-5; D is uncertain. The V gene lost 5 bases and the J gene lost 5 bases, with 12 bases spanning the gap. Per germline, CDR1 SGHTA and CDR2 FQGNSA. The CDR3 consists of 13 residues. The CDR3 protein is CASSPARGETQYF. The CDR3 coding sequence is TGTGCCAGCAGCCCGGCGCGTGGGGAGACCCAGTACTTC.

V is TRBV11-2 and J is TRBJ2-1, with D unclear. Trimming stripped 5 bases from V and 8 bases from J, with 10 bases between. Germline loops: CDR1 SGHAT, CDR2 FQNNGV. This CDR3 contains 12 residues. The CDR3 region is CASSIAFDEQFF. CDR3 coding DNA: TGTGCCAGCAGCATAGCTTTCGATGAGCAGTTCTTC.

As for this clone: A much larger clone sits a single nucleotide away, making a read error possible. Other DNA sequences in this sample translate to the same CDR3. The chain links TRBV10-2 to TRBJ1-4; D gene unclear. The CDR3 runs to 16 residues. From germline, CDR1 is WSHSY and CDR2 SAAADI. The CDR3 loop is CASSESATGGNEKLFF. The CDR3 bases are TGCGCCAGCAGTGAGTCCGCCACTGGCGGTAATGAAAAACTATTTTTT.

J is TRBJ1-6 and V is TRBV7-6, with 9 bases lining up with TRBD1. The CDR3 consists of 16 residues. Germline CDR1 reads SGHVS; CDR2 reads FNYEAQ. Trimming at V came to 5 bases and at J to 10 bases, leaving 12 bases not matched to a gene. The DNA for the CDR3 is TGTGCCAGCAGCCAGACAGGGGGTGGGGGAGGCTCACCCCTCCACTTT. Its protein is CASSQTGGGGGSPLHF.

The V and J genes are TRBV18 and TRBJ2-6; D is possibly TRBD1 (6 bases). The CDR3 has 14 amino acids. Germline V gene lookup returns CDR1 KGHSH and CDR2 LQKENI. Trimming took off 3 bases at V and 4 bases at J, with 7 bases between the two ends. DNA for the CDR3: TGTGCCAGCTCACCCCAGGGGGGGGCCAACGTCCTGACTTTC. It yields the protein CASSPQGGANVLTF.

The chain couples TRBV27 to TRBJ2-7; TRBD1 or TRBD2 may be the D gene (5 bases each). CDR3 length: 12 amino acids. Germline CDR1 MNHEY, CDR2 SMNVEV (reference sequence). V shed 8 bases and J shed 3 bases, with 11 bases lying between them. This chain's CDR3 is CASWDPDYEQYF. The CDR3 DNA is TGTGCCAGCTGGGACCCGGACTACGAGCAGTACTTC.

The chain combines TRBV15 with TRBJ1-2; D is possibly TRBD1 (5 bases). Germline CDR1 and CDR2: LNHNV and YYDKDF (reference sequence). Trimming stripped 5 bases from V and 5 bases from J, with 9 bases between. This CDR3 has 12 amino acids. The CDR3 DNA reads as TGTGCCACCAGCGGTACAGGTTATGGCTACACCTTC. Translated, it gives CATSGTGYGYTF.

The V call is TRBV6-6, the J call TRBJ1-1, with D unresolved. This CDR3 region has 13 residues. With 6 bases removed from V and 0 bases from J, the gap between germline ends came to 8 bases. Per germline, CDR1 MNHNY and CDR2 SVGAGI (reference sequence). The CDR3 DNA sequence: TGTGCCAGCAGATACAGCATGAACACTGAAGCTTTCTTT. Amino acid sequence: CASRYSMNTEAFF.

The chain recombines TRBV5-8 with TRBJ1-2, with 8 bases lining up with TRBD1. Unmatched junction bases numbered 11, after V lost 4 bases and J lost 3 bases. Looked up from germline, CDR1 is SGHTS and CDR2 is YDEGEE. The CDR3 is 16 residues long. In nucleotides, the CDR3 is TGTGCCAGCAGCCTTCCCAGGACAGGGAGCGACTATGGCTACACCTTC. Translating gives CASSLPRTGSDYGYTF.

J is TRBJ1-1 and V is TRBV2; D gene uncertain. The CDR3 sequence is 13 residues long. Trimming took off 7 bases at V and 2 bases at J, with 11 bases between the two ends. Germline V lookup: CDR1 SNHLY, CDR2 FYNNEI. CDR3: CASTGPGNTEAFF. The CDR3 bases are TGTGCCAGCACAGGCCCCGGAAACACTGAAGCTTTCTTT. The full variable domain, its missing parts supplied by reference TRBV2 and TRBJ1-1, is EPEVTQTPSHQVTQMGQEVILRCVPISNHLYFYWYRQILGQKVEFLVSFYNNEISEKSEIFDDQFSVERPDGSNFTLKIRSTKLEDSAMYFCASTGPGNTEAFFGQGTRLTVV.

The J gene is TRBJ2-7, the V gene TRBV30; 8 bases align to TRBD1. Germline lookup yields CDR1 GTSNPN and CDR2 SVGIG (reference sequence). The V gene end was trimmed by 2 bases and the J gene end by 4 bases; junction bases not matched to a gene: 4. This CDR3 is built from 13 residues. The CDR3 nucleotides are TGTGCCTGGAGTCCCAGGGGGCCTTACGAGCAGTACTTC. Amino acid sequence: CAWSPRGPYEQYF.

This clone was recorded once. The V call is TRBV6-6, the J call TRBJ2-5; D is unresolved. Trimming cost V 6 bases and J 5 bases, with 13 bases left between them. The germline V gene encodes CDR1 MNHNY and CDR2 SVGAGI (reference sequence). The CDR3 contains 13 residues. CDR3 amino acids: CASSRLGPETQYF. In DNA, the CDR3 is TGTGCCAGCAGCCGCCTCGGCCCCGAGACCCAGTACTTC.

The gene calls are TRBV2 and TRBJ2-5, with 12 bases aligning to TRBD2. There are 16 residues in the CDR3. CDR1 and CDR2 from the germline V gene are SNHLY and FYNNEI. V shed 3 bases, J shed 4 bases, and the junction held 6 bases outside the gene matches. CDR3: CASSDLLAGGGETQYF. DNA for the CDR3: TGTGCCAGCAGTGACTTACTAGCGGGAGGAGGAGAGACCCAGTACTTC.

This sequence joins TRBV7-9 and TRBJ1-1; no reliable D call. V was pared by 8 bases and J by 0 bases, with 13 bases between. The V gene's germline CDR1 is SEHNR and CDR2 FQNEAQ (reference sequence). There are 14 residues in the CDR3. The CDR3 loop is CASGQTSMNTEAFF. Written as DNA, the CDR3 is TGTGCCAGCGGGCAGACTAGTATGAACACTGAAGCTTTCTTT.